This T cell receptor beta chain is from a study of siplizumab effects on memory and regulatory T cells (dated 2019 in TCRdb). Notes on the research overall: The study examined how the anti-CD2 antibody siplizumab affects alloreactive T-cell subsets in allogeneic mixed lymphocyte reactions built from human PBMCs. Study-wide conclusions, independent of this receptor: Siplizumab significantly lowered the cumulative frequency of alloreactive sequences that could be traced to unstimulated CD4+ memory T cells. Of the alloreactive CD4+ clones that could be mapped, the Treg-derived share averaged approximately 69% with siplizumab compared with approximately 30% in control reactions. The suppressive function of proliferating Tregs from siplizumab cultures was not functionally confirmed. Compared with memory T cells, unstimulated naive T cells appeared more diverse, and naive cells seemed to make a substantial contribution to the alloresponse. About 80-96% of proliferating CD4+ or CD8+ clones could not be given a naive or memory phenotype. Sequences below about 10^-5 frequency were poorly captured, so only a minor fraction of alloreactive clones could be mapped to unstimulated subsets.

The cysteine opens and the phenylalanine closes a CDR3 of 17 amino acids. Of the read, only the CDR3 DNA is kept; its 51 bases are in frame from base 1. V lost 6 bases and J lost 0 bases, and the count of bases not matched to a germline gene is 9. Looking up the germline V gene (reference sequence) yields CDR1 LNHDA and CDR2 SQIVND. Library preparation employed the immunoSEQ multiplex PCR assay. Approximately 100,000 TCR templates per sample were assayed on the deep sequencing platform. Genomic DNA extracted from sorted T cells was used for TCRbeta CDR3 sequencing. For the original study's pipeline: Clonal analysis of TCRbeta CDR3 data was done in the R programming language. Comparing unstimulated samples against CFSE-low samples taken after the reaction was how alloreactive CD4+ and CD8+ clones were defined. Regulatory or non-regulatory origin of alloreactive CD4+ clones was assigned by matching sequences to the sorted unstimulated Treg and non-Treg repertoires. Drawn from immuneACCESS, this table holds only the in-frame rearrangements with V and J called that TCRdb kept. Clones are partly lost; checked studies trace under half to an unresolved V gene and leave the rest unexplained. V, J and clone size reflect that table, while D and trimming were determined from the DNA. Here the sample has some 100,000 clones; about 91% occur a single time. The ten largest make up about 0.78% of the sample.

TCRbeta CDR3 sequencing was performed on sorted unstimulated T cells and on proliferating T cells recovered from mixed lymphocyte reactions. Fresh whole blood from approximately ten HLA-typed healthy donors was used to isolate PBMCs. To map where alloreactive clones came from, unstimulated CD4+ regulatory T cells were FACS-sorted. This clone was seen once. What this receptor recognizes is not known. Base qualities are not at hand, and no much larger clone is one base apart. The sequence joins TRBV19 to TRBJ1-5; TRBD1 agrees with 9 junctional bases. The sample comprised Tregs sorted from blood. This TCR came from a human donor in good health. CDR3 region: CASSEGTGKYSNQPQHF. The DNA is TGTGCCAGTAGCGAAGGGACAGGGAAATATAGCAATCAGCCCCAGCATTTT.